The present entry profiles one T cell receptor (beta chain) with its context. Its antigen is as yet unknown. Assay used: immunoSEQ multiplex PCR; TCRdb lists only in-frame clones, some missing. The sample lists roughly 75,000 clones; 85% to 95% were seen once. J was trimmed by 7 bases and V by 1 base; bases with no gene match: 10. Per the germline V gene, CDR1 is SGHVS and CDR2 is FNYEAQ. This CDR3 contains 17 residues. Samples were taken at baseline and on day 1 of cycles 4 and 7. These data belong to a study of OX40 agonist ivuxolimab in advanced cancers. Turning to the study itself: Enrolled patients in dose escalation had cancers that were hepatocellular carcinoma, melanoma, renal cell or head and neck cancer.

Whole-study results and caveats: Some nonresponders also had low normalized T-cell clonal expansion. The CD4+ and CD8+ T cells in the blood had expanded clonally by week 6 at 0.1 to 3.0 mg/kg.

This TCR was recovered from an adult with an advanced solid tumor such as melanoma, head and neck, liver or kidney cancer. This specimen consisted of CD4+ or CD8+ T cells sorted from blood, obtained in a trial of the OX40 agonist ivuxolimab. The V gene is TRBV7-6, the J gene TRBJ2-2; 9 bases are shared with TRBD2. Written as DNA, the CDR3 is TGTGCCAGCAGCTTAGTAAAGGGACTAGCAGTTTACGGGGAGCTGTTTTTT. Protein product: CASSLVKGLAVYGELFF. The variable domain in full, with the rest retrieved from reference TRBV7-6 and TRBJ2-2, is GAGVSQSPRYKVTKRGQDVALRCDPISGHVSLYWYRQALGQGPEFLTYFNYEAQQDKSGLPNDRFSAERPEGSISTLTIQRTEQRDSAMYRCASSLVKGLAVYGELFFGEGSRLTVL.